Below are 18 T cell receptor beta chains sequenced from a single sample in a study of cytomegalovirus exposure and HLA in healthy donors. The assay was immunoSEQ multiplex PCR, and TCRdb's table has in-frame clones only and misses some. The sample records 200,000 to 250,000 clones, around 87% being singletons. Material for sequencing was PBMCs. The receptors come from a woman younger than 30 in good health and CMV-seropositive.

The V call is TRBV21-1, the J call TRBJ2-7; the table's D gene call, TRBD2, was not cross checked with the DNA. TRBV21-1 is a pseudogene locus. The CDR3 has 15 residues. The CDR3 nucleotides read TGTGCCAGCAGCAAATACTCCCTGGTCTCCTACGAGCAGTACTTC. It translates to CASSKYSLVSYEQYF.

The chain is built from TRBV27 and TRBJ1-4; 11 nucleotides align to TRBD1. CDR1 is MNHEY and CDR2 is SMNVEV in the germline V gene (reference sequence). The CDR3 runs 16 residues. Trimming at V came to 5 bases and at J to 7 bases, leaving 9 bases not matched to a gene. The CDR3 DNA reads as TGTGCCAGCAGTATACTGAGGACAGGGGGCCTTGAAAAACTGTTTTTT. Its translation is CASSILRTGGLEKLFF.

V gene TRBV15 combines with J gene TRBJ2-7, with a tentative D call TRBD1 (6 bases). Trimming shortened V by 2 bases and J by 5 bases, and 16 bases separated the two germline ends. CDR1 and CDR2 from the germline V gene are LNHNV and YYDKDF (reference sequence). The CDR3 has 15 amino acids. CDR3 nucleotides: TGTGCCACCAGCAGAACGGGACAATCCGCTAACGAGCAGTACTTC. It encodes CATSRTGQSANEQYF.

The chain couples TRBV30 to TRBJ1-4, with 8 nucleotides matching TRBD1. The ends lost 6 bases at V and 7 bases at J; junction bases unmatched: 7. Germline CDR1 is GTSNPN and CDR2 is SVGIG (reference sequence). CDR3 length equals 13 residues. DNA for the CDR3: TGTGCCTGCAGAGACAGGGGCCTTGAAAAACTGTTTTTT. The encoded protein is CACRDRGLEKLFF.

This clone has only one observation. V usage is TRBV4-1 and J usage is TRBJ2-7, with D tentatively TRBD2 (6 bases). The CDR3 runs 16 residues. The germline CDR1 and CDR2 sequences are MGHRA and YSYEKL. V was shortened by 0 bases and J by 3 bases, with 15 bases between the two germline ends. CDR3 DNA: TGCGCCAGCAGCCAAGATCGACTAGGTCGAAACTACGAGCAGTACTTC. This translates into CASSQDRLGRNYEQYF.

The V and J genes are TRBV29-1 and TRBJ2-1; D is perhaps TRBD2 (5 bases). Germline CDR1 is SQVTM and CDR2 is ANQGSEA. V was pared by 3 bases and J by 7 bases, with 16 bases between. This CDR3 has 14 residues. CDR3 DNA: TGCAGCGTTGACAAGAACGGGATGGAGAATGAGCAGTTCTTC. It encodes CSVDKNGMENEQFF.

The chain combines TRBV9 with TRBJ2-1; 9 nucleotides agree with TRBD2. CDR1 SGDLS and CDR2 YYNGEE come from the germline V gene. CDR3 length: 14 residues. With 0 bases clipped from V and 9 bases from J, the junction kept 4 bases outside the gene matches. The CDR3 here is CASSVVDSGGEQFF. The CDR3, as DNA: TGTGCCAGCAGCGTAGTGGATAGCGGGGGTGAGCAGTTCTTC.

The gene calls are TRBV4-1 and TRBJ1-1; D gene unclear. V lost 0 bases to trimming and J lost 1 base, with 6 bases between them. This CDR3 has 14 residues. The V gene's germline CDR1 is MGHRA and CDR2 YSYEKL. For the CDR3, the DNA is TGCGCCAGCAGCCAAGATGCCAGGAACACTGAAGCTTTCTTT. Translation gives CASSQDARNTEAFF.

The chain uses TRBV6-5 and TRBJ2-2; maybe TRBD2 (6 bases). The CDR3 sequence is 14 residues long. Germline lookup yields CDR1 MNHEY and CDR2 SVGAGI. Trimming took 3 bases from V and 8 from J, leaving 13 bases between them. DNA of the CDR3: TGTGCCAGCAGTTATGGAGGGGCAAGGGGGGAGCTGTTTTTT. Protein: CASSYGGARGELFF.

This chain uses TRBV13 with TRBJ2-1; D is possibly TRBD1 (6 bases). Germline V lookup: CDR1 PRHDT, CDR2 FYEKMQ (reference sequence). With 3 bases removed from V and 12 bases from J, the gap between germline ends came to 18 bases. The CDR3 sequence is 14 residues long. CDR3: CASSFESTGRGQFF. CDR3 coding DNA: TGTGCCAGCAGCTTTGAGAGTACAGGCAGGGGGCAGTTCTTC.

CDR3 nucleotide sequence: TGTGCCAGCGGGAGAGGTTTCGGGGGAGAAGAGGGTGAGCAGTTCTTC. Its translation: CASGRGFGGEEGEQFF. The chain carries TRBV7-9 and TRBJ2-1; TRBD2 is a possible D gene (6 bases). The CDR3 runs 16 residues. Germline CDR1 and CDR2: SEHNR and FQNEAQ (reference sequence). Trimming shortened V by 8 bases and J by 9 bases, and 26 bases separated the two germline ends.

Here the CDR3 reads CASSHPPDRGQTEAFF. CDR3 sequence (DNA): TGTGCCAGCAGCCATCCGCCCGACAGGGGCCAGACTGAAGCTTTCTTT. The chain couples TRBV4-2 to TRBJ1-1; 8 nucleotides match TRBD1. The V gene's germline CDR1 is LGHNA and CDR2 YNFKEQ. V dropped 3 bases and J dropped 5; count of bases not matched to a gene: 11. The CDR3 contains 16 residues.

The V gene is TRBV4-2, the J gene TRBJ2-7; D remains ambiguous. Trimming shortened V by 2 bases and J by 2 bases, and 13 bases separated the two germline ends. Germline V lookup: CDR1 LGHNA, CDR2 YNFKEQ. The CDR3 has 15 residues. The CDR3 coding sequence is TGTGCCAGCAGCCAAACCCTCGGTGTTCCCTACGAGCAGTACTTC. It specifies CASSQTLGVPYEQYF.

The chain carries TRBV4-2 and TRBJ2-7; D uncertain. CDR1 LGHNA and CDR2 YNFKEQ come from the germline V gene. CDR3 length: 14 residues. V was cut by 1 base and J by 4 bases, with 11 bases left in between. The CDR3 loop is CASSQGKQLYEQYF. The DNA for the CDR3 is TGTGCCAGCAGCCAAGGAAAACAGCTATACGAGCAGTACTTC.

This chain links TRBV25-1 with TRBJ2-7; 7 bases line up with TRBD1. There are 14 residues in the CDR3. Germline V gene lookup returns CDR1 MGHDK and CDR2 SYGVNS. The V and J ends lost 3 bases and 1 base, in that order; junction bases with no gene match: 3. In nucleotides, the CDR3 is TGTGCCAGCAGTGACGGGACAGTATCCTACGAGCAGTACTTC. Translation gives CASSDGTVSYEQYF.

As DNA, the CDR3 is TGCGCCAGCAGCTGGCGCCCGACAGGGCAAAATGCAGATACGCAGTATTTT. Protein sequence: CASSWRPTGQNADTQYF. The V and J genes are TRBV5-1 and TRBJ2-3, with 7 bases aligning to TRBD1. Germline CDR1 is SGHRS and CDR2 is YFSETQ. The CDR3 loop spans 17 amino acids. The junction had 14 bases not matched to a gene; V was cut back by 3 bases and J by 4 bases.

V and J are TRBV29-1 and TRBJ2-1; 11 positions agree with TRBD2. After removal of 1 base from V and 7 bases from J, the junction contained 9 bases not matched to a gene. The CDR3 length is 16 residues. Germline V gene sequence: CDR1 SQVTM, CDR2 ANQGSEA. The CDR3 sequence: CSVEGVAGGPSNEQFF. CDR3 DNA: TGCAGCGTTGAAGGGGTAGCGGGAGGGCCATCGAATGAGCAGTTCTTC.

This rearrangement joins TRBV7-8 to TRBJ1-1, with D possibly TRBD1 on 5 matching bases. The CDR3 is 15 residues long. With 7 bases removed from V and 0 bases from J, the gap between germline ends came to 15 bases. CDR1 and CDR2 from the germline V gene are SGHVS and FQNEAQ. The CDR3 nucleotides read TGTGCCAGCATACCGGTGGGGGGTTTGAACACTGAAGCTTTCTTT. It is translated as CASIPVGGLNTEAFF.